The 17 T cell receptor beta chains given below trace back to one sample, sequenced in a study of T cell responses to AZD1222 COVID-19 vaccine. Some clones are missing from TCRdb's copy, which holds only in-frame ones; the method was immunoSEQ multiplex PCR. The top ten hold about 5.3% of the sample, which has about 120,000 clones, about 89% seen once. Sequenced material: peripheral blood, taken on day 0 of AZD1222 vaccination. These receptors all come from an adult in good health.

This chain links TRBV29-1 with TRBJ2-7; 12 positions agree with TRBD1. J gave up 5 bases and V 4 bases, and 9 bases lay outside the gene matches. The germline V gene encodes CDR1 SQVTM and CDR2 ANQGSEA. The CDR3 spans 15 residues. The CDR3 nucleotides are TGCAGCGTTGGATTCCCCGGGACAGGGGGCCACGAGCAGTACTTC. Its translation: CSVGFPGTGGHEQYF.

The rearrangement links TRBV6-5 to TRBJ2-3; TRBD1 might be the D (5 bases). The CDR3 has 15 residues. Germline CDR1 MNHEY, CDR2 SVGAGI. The V end lost 6 bases, the J end lost 1 base, and 14 bases lay between the germline ends. CDR3 DNA: TGTGCCAGCAGCTTTGGGGCGATCCGCACAGATACGCAGTATTTT. Its translation is CASSFGAIRTDTQYF.

V gene TRBV4-2 combines with J gene TRBJ1-1, with D perhaps matching TRBD1 (5 bases). This CDR3 comprises 14 residues. Trimming shortened V by 1 base and J by 3 bases, and 9 bases separated the two germline ends. Germline loops: CDR1 LGHNA, CDR2 YNFKEQ. The CDR3 region has the DNA TGTGCCAGCAGCCAAGGGGGAGGGGACACTGAAGCTTTCTTT. Translating it yields CASSQGGGDTEAFF.

The table lists this clone with a count of one. The chain employs TRBV28 and TRBJ1-1, with a tentative D call TRBD1 (5 bases). The CDR3 is 15 residues long. V was pared by 5 bases and J by 5 bases, with 18 bases between. Germline lookup yields CDR1 MDHEN and CDR2 SYDVKM. The CDR3 region has the DNA TGTGCCAGCAGTCCCGGGGCGAATGCAGAAACTGAAGCTTTCTTT. Protein: CASSPGANAETEAFF.

The gene calls are TRBV28 and TRBJ2-7, with 12 bases fitting TRBD2. From germline, CDR1 is MDHEN and CDR2 SYDVKM. The CDR3 contains 16 residues. V dropped 6 bases and J dropped 7; count of bases not matched to a gene: 13. CDR3 nucleotide sequence: TGTGCCAGCAGCAAATCGGGACTAGCGGGCCTGAGGGAGCAGTACTTC. Its protein is CASSKSGLAGLREQYF.

The genes are TRBV3-1 (or the pseudogene TRBV3-2) and TRBJ2-4; the D is unclear. Germline CDR1 and CDR2: LGHDT and YNNKEL (reference sequence). V gave up 4 bases and J gave up 9 bases, with 19 bases separating them. The CDR3 has 15 residues. The DNA for the CDR3 is TGTGCCAGCAGCCTGGAGAGCCTCGCTGGCGGCATTCAGTACTTC. Protein: CASSLESLAGGIQYF.

V and J are TRBV6-5 and TRBJ1-2; D possibly corresponds to TRBD1 (6 bases). The CDR3 covers 12 residues. V was pared by 11 bases and J by 4 bases, with 14 bases between. Germline V CDR1 and CDR2: MNHEY, SVGAGI. CDR3 in amino acids: CAWGGHGYGYTF. CDR3 coding DNA: TGTGCCTGGGGGGGGCACGGCTATGGCTACACCTTC.

The chain links TRBV3-1 (or the pseudogene TRBV3-2) to TRBJ1-1; D unclear. This CDR3 has 12 residues. CDR1 is LGHDT and CDR2 is YNNKEL in the germline V gene (reference sequence). Trimming took 4 bases from V and 11 from J, leaving 14 bases between them. CDR3 residues: CASSPHPSRAFF. CDR3 sequence (DNA): TGTGCCAGCAGCCCCCACCCGTCGAGGGCTTTCTTT.

The chain employs TRBV9 and TRBJ1-2; D perhaps matches TRBD1 (5 bases). Trimming took 6 bases from V and 4 from J, leaving 13 bases between them. The CDR3 spans 13 residues. Per germline, CDR1 SGDLS and CDR2 YYNGEE. The CDR3 sequence: CASTPGPSYGYTF. CDR3 bases: TGTGCCAGCACCCCGGGGCCCAGCTATGGCTACACCTTC.

The chain uses TRBV18 and TRBJ1-2, with D possibly being TRBD1 (5 bases). Germline lookup yields CDR1 KGHSH and CDR2 LQKENI. The CDR3 extends over 13 amino acids. Trimming stripped 3 bases from V and 4 bases from J, with 9 bases between. The CDR3 bases are TGTGCCAGCTCACCGGGGGACGGCTATGGCTACACCTTC. Its protein is CASSPGDGYGYTF.

This chain uses TRBV9 with TRBJ1-1; 7 nucleotides agree with TRBD1. J gave up 9 bases and V 4 bases, and 6 bases lay outside the gene matches. This CDR3 has 12 residues. CDR1 is SGDLS, CDR2 YYNGEE, per germline. CDR3 loop: CASSSQTGQAFF. CDR3 in DNA: TGTGCCAGCAGCTCCCAGACAGGGCAAGCTTTCTTT.

The gene calls are TRBV6-5 and TRBJ1-6; D remains ambiguous. The CDR3 spans 16 residues. CDR1 and CDR2 from the germline V gene are MNHEY and SVGAGI. Deletions cut 8 bases from V and 9 bases from J, with 23 bases between. The CDR3 is CASGSTTRGYGSPLHF. The CDR3 bases are TGTGCCAGCGGTTCTACAACTCGGGGTTATGGTTCACCCCTCCACTTT.

The CDR3 protein is CASSPRDSYNSPLHF. The CDR3 DNA reads as TGTGCCAGTAGTCCGCGGGACAGCTATAATTCACCCCTCCACTTT. The chain uses TRBV19 and TRBJ1-6, with TRBD1 identical over 7 bases. The germline gives CDR1 LNHDA, CDR2 SQIVND (reference sequence). V trimming: 5 bases; J trimming: 3 bases; junction bases outside the gene matches: 4. The CDR3 loop spans 15 amino acids.

This chain links TRBV7-6 with TRBJ1-6; D remains unclear. The germline V gene encodes CDR1 SGHVS and CDR2 FNYEAQ. The V end was cut by 5 bases, the J end by 9 bases, with 11 bases between. CDR3 length: 13 residues. CDR3: CASSLDAGSPLHF. For the CDR3, the DNA is TGTGCCAGCAGCCTCGACGCGGGTTCACCCCTCCACTTT.

The V call is TRBV30, the J call TRBJ2-5; D is uncertain. The CDR3 is made up of 13 amino acids. With 0 bases removed from V and 5 bases from J, the gap between germline ends came to 10 bases. Germline CDR1 GTSNPN, CDR2 SVGIG (reference sequence). The chain's CDR3 is CAWSVLGRETQYF. CDR3 nucleotides: TGTGCCTGGAGTGTATTGGGAAGGGAGACCCAGTACTTC.

In its sample, this clone was seen once. The chain has TRBV28 and TRBJ1-2, with D uncertain. CDR3 length: 11 amino acids. The V and J ends lost 6 bases and 3 bases respectively, with 5 bases between them. Germline CDR1 MDHEN, CDR2 SYDVKM. The CDR3 spells CASRADYGYTF. In nucleotides, the CDR3 is TGTGCCAGCAGGGCAGACTATGGCTACACCTTC.

The chain is built from TRBV5-4 and TRBJ1-5; 7 positions match TRBD1. With 2 bases clipped from V and 7 bases from J, the junction kept 6 bases outside the gene matches. Germline CDR1 and CDR2: SGHNT and YYREEE (reference sequence). The CDR3 extends over 14 amino acids. The CDR3, as DNA: TGTGCCAGCAGCTTAAGACAGGGAGAACAGCCCCAGCATTTT. Protein sequence: CASSLRQGEQPQHF.